The TCR beta chain described here comes from a study of response to subunit inactivated influenza vaccine. Study-level findings and limits: It was the authors' suggestion that each seasonal influenza vaccination recruits few new T cells.

This CDR3 region has 17 residues. CDR1 and CDR2 (germline): MNHEY, SVGEGT. V dropped 6 bases and J dropped 3; count of bases not matched to a gene: 11. In its sample, this clonotype was seen a few times. The antigen remains undetermined. Each CDR3 protein gets one entry after TCRdb re-called the RT-PCR reads with MiXCR. The data contain 300,000 to 350,000 distinct CDR3 sequences, 21% of them singletons. This clonotype originated in a man aged 50 to 75 who received an inactivated influenza vaccine. Sequenced material: PBMCs from blood, taken less than 22 months after vaccination. J is TRBJ2-7 and V is TRBV6-2 or TRBV6-3; 13 positions match TRBD2. The CDR3 sequence: CASSLRLAGGLVYEQYF. Written as DNA, the CDR3 is TGTGCCAGCAGCCTCCGACTAGCGGGAGGACTCGTCTACGAGCAGTACTTC.